The 22 T cell receptor beta chains below were found in one sample sequenced in a study of CD8 T cells in Susac syndrome (dated by TCRdb to 2018 to 2020). Libraries were built with the immunoSEQ multiplex PCR assay. RNA was extracted using the RNeasy kit, and roughly 0.5 to 1 microgram was reverse transcribed with random hexamers. TCRdb itself trimmed the public reads at Q25 with fastp, ran MiXCR and retained productive beta chains. Rows merge per CDR3 protein into single entries with the most common DNA and genes. Here the sample has fewer than 90,000 distinct CDR3 sequences; approximately 93% occur a single time. 0.45% to 0.55% of the sample is held by the ten biggest clonotypes. Sequencing was performed on CD8+ T cells from PBMCs. The source of these receptors is a human donor with Susac syndrome.

This sequence joins TRBV7-9 and TRBJ1-6; 7 bases match TRBD1. Germline-derived CDR1 and CDR2 are SEHNR and FQNEAQ (reference sequence). J was trimmed by 9 bases and V by 4 bases; bases with no gene match: 15. The CDR3 is made up of 17 amino acids. The CDR3 bases are TGTGCCAGCAGCTCGCATGAGACGACAGGGATCAGTTCACCCCTCCACTTT. It codes for CASSSHETTGISSPLHF.

The chain recombines TRBV20-1 with TRBJ2-1, with D perhaps matching TRBD2 (6 bases). This CDR3 contains 15 residues. V was shortened by 0 bases and J by 7 bases, with 16 bases between the two germline ends. Germline values: CDR1 DFQATT, CDR2 SNEGSKA (reference sequence). DNA of the CDR3: TGCAGTGCTAGAGATTGGCGCAGGGAGGTGAATGAGCAGTTCTTC. As protein: CSARDWRREVNEQFF.

The V gene is TRBV10-3, the J gene TRBJ1-6; D is undetermined. The CDR3 has 13 amino acids. CDR1 ENHRY and CDR2 SYGVKD come from the germline V gene. V was pared by 6 bases and J by 8 bases, with 11 bases between. This chain's CDR3 is CAIRPVLDSPLHF. CDR3 bases: TGTGCCATCAGACCCGTCCTTGATTCACCCCTCCACTTT.

The chain recombines TRBV19 with TRBJ2-1; 7 bases agree with TRBD1. CDR3 length: 14 amino acids. J gave up 5 bases and V 1 base, and 2 bases lay outside the gene matches. Germline-derived CDR1 and CDR2 are LNHDA and SQIVND (reference sequence). The CDR3 DNA sequence: TGTGCCAGTAGTATAGGTGGGACAGACAATGAGCAGTTCTTC. It translates to CASSIGGTDNEQFF. Complete variable domain (other parts from reference TRBV19 and TRBJ2-1): DGGITQSPKYLFRKEGQNVTLSCEQNLNHDAMYWYRQDPGQGLRLIYYSQIVNDFQKGDIAEGYSVSREKKESFPLTVTSAQKNPTAFYLCASSIGGTDNEQFFGPGTRLTVL.

This chain connects TRBV25-1 to TRBJ2-7; 9 bases fit TRBD1. Losses at the gene ends were 2 bases for V and 5 bases for J; bases not matched to a gene: 7. Germline V gene data show CDR1 as MGHDK and CDR2 as SYGVNS. The CDR3 covers 15 residues. CDR3 nucleotide sequence: TGTGCCAGCAGTGAACCCGGGGGACAGGGACACGAGCAGTACTTC. Residues: CASSEPGGQGHEQYF.

The V and J genes are TRBV30 and TRBJ1-1; D is undetermined. This CDR3 is 11 amino acids long. Germline-derived CDR1 and CDR2 are GTSNPN and SVGIG (reference sequence). Trimming cost V 2 bases and J 5 bases, with 6 bases left between them. The CDR3 DNA reads TGTGCCTGGAGTTGGATGACTGAAGCTTTCTTT. This gives the protein CAWSWMTEAFF.

V and J are TRBV20-1 and TRBJ2-3; 13 bases agree with TRBD2. Germline CDR1 reads DFQATT; CDR2 reads SNEGSKA (reference sequence). CDR3 length equals 16 residues. The J segment lost 6 bases and the V segment lost 3 bases, leaving 9 bases of the junction unmatched. The CDR3 DNA follows: TGCAGTGCTAGCCCCCCGACTAGCGGGGGGAGGGATACGCAGTATTTT. Protein sequence: CSASPPTSGGRDTQYF.

This chain joins TRBV6-6 and TRBJ2-7, with 7 bases fitting TRBD1. Germline values: CDR1 MNHNY, CDR2 SVGAGI (reference sequence). Trimming cost V 10 bases and J 3 bases; bases outside gene matches: 6. The CDR3 has 12 residues. The CDR3 spells CATEDRIYEQYF. In nucleotides, the CDR3 is TGTGCCACCGAGGACAGGATCTACGAGCAGTACTTC.

V usage is TRBV28 and J usage is TRBJ1-5, with D perhaps matching TRBD1 (6 bases). Per the germline V gene, CDR1 is MDHEN and CDR2 is SYDVKM. This CDR3 has 13 residues. Deletions cut 5 bases from V and 5 bases from J, with 10 bases between. The chain's CDR3 is CASSRGADQPQHF. In nucleotides, the CDR3 is TGTGCCAGCAGTAGGGGGGCAGATCAGCCCCAGCATTTT.

The chain has TRBV19 and TRBJ2-7, with D tentatively TRBD1 (5 bases). V was cut by 6 bases and J by 2 bases, with 8 bases left in between. Germline V CDR1 and CDR2: LNHDA, SQIVND (reference sequence). This CDR3 spans 12 amino acids. This CDR3 reads CASSDRPYEQYF. The CDR3 DNA reads as TGTGCCAGTAGCGACAGACCCTACGAGCAGTACTTC.

The chain employs TRBV27 and TRBJ2-3, with D unclear. The germline V and J ends were trimmed by 10 bases and 1 base, with 21 bases remaining between them. Germline V gene data show CDR1 as MNHEY and CDR2 as SMNVEV (reference sequence). CDR3 size: 16 residues. The CDR3 here is CATRRVAQKGTDTQYF. Written as DNA, the CDR3 is TGTGCCACGCGCCGGGTAGCCCAAAAGGGCACAGATACGCAGTATTTT.

The rearrangement joins TRBV28 to TRBJ2-2; TRBD2 matches 8 bases. J lost 4 bases, V lost 5 bases, and 15 bases had no gene match. Germline CDR1 and CDR2: MDHEN and SYDVKM. The CDR3 runs to 18 residues. In nucleotides, the CDR3 is TGTGCCAGCAGTCAAAAAGGTGGCGGGAGGAGTGGCACCGGGGAGCTGTTTTTT. This gives the protein CASSQKGGGRSGTGELFF.

V gene TRBV7-2 combines with J gene TRBJ2-2; 9 nucleotides match TRBD2. This CDR3 spans 17 amino acids. Germline V gene lookup returns CDR1 SGHTA and CDR2 FQGNSA. The junction had 11 bases not matched to a gene; V was cut back by 2 bases and J by 7 bases. The CDR3 DNA reads as TGTGCCAGCAGCTTAAGGTTTAGCGGGAGCGGTAGCGGGGAGCTGTTTTTT. Its protein is CASSLRFSGSGSGELFF.

The chain uses TRBV19 and TRBJ1-5; no reliable D call. The CDR3 extends over 14 amino acids. V lost 3 bases, J lost 3 bases, and 9 bases lay in between. Germline V gene lookup returns CDR1 LNHDA and CDR2 SQIVND (reference sequence). DNA for the CDR3: TGTGCCAGTAGTATGGAAGGGTACAATCAGCCCCAGCATTTT. Translated: CASSMEGYNQPQHF. Full variable domain (outside the CDR3, taken from reference TRBV19 and TRBJ1-5): DGGITQSPKYLFRKEGQNVTLSCEQNLNHDAMYWYRQDPGQGLRLIYYSQIVNDFQKGDIAEGYSVSREKKESFPLTVTSAQKNPTAFYLCASSMEGYNQPQHFGDGTRLSIL.

CDR3 protein: CASSQGQGRRGYTF. As DNA, the CDR3 is TGTGCCAGCAGTCAAGGACAGGGCCGGCGGGGCTACACCTTC. The V and J genes are TRBV27 and TRBJ1-2; 8 nucleotides agree with TRBD1. The V gene end was trimmed by 5 bases and the J gene end by 8 bases; junction bases not matched to a gene: 10. Germline lookup yields CDR1 MNHEY and CDR2 SMNVEV (reference sequence). CDR3 length: 14 residues.

The genes are TRBV28 and TRBJ2-2; D ambiguous. The V end lost 5 bases, the J end lost 1 base, and 8 bases lay between the germline ends. Germline CDR1 reads MDHEN; CDR2 reads SYDVKM. The CDR3 length is 14 residues. The CDR3, as DNA: TGTGCCAGCAGTCCCCAGAGGAACACCGGGGAGCTGTTTTTT. It specifies CASSPQRNTGELFF.

The chain uses TRBV27 and TRBJ2-3; 10 bases agree with TRBD2. Trimming took 5 bases from V and 3 from J; bases not matched to a gene: 2. CDR1 is MNHEY and CDR2 is SMNVEV in the germline V gene (reference sequence). The CDR3 sequence is 14 residues long. CDR3 nucleotides: TGTGCCAGCAGTGCTAGCGGGGGAACAGATACGCAGTATTTT. Translation: CASSASGGTDTQYF.

The rearrangement uses TRBV27 and TRBJ1-1; D unclear. The length of the CDR3 is 14 residues. V was shortened by 0 bases and J by 4 bases, with 9 bases between the two germline ends. Germline V CDR1 and CDR2: MNHEY, SMNVEV (reference sequence). The CDR3 nucleotides read TGTGCCAGCAGTTTATCGACCCCATCCACTGAAGCTTTCTTT. Translated: CASSLSTPSTEAFF.

This clonotype occurred once. The chain employs TRBV7-8 and TRBJ2-2; 8 nucleotides match TRBD2. CDR1 and CDR2 (germline): SGHVS, FQNEAQ. J lost 7 bases, V lost 2 bases, and 6 bases had no gene match. This CDR3 is 15 amino acids long. CDR3 sequence: CASSLKREKIGELFF. DNA for the CDR3: TGTGCCAGCAGCTTAAAGCGGGAGAAAATCGGGGAGCTGTTTTTT.

The CDR3 is CASSVGYRGEETQYF. In DNA, the CDR3 is TGTGCCAGCAGCGTAGGGTACAGGGGTGAGGAGACCCAGTACTTC. The V call is TRBV9, the J call TRBJ2-5; 7 bases fit TRBD1. The CDR3 consists of 15 residues. CDR1 is SGDLS and CDR2 is YYNGEE in the germline V gene. V lost 0 bases and J lost 5; bases outside the gene matches: 7.

The count of this clonotype is one. This chain uses TRBV11-3 with TRBJ2-1; 8 positions agree with TRBD2. Germline CDR1 SGHNT, CDR2 YENEEA. This CDR3 is built from 14 residues. Unmatched junction bases numbered 5, after V lost 5 bases and J lost 5 bases. Written as DNA, the CDR3 is TGTGCCAGCAGCCGGGGGGGGAGGGACAATGAGCAGTTCTTC. Its protein is CASSRGGRDNEQFF.

The gene calls are TRBV3-1 and TRBJ1-4; D not certain. Deletions cut 0 bases from V and 6 bases from J, with 8 bases between. Germline V gene sequence: CDR1 LGHDT, CDR2 YNNKEL (reference sequence). This CDR3 comprises 14 residues. The CDR3 nucleotides are TGTGCCAGCAGCCAAGACTACACGGATGAAAAACTGTTTTTT. Amino acid sequence: CASSQDYTDEKLFF.